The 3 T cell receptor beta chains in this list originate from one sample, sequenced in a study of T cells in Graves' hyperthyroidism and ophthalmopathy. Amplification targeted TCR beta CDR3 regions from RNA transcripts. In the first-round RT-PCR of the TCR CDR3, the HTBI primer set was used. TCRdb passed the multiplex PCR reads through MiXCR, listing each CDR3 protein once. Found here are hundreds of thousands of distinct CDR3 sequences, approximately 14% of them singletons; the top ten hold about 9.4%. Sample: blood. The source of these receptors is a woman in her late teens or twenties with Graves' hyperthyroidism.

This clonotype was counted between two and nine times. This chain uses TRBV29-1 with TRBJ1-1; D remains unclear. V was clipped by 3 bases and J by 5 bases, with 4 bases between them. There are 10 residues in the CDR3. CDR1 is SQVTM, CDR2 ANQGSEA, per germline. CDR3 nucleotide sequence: TGCAGCGTTGATGGGACTGAAGCTTTCTTT. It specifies CSVDGTEAFF.

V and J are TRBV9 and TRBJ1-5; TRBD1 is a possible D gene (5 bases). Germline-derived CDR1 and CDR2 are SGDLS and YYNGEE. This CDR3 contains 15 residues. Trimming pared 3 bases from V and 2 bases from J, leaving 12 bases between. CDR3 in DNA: TGTGCCAGCAGCGGGGGCGGGGCGGGCAATCAGCCCCAGCATTTT. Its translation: CASSGGGAGNQPQHF.

CDR3 protein: CSARGLEASEGTQYF. DNA of the CDR3: TGCAGTGCTAGAGGTTTAGAGGCTAGTGAGGGGACCCAGTACTTC. The chain recombines TRBV20-1 with TRBJ2-5, with D possibly being TRBD2 (5 bases). V gave up 1 base and J gave up 7 bases, with 19 bases separating them. Germline-derived CDR1 and CDR2 are DFQATT and SNEGSKA (reference sequence). The CDR3 extends over 15 amino acids.